This is a list of T cell receptor beta chains from one sample in a study of T cell clones after liver transplantation. Profiled with immunoSEQ multiplex PCR; TCRdb holds only in-frame clones, not every one. The table includes around 100,000 clones, 84% detected once. The starting material was CD4+ T cells from blood, obtained roughly 50 months after liver transplant. Source of these receptors: a human patient who received a liver transplant. The graft donor may be the source of some T cells. The CDR3 runs from the conserved cysteine through the conserved F or W. Each record gives: clone size, J gene, V gene, D gene, CDR3 DNA, CDR3 protein. A D gene is named only where the DNA matches it firmly. For some rows the clone size is stated as once, few or many, or as a class when expanded; others skip it.

clone size: NA
J gene: TRBJ2-4
V gene: TRBV7-2
D gene: TRBD1
CDR3 DNA: TGTGCCAGCAGCGGGGCACAGGGGACGGGCATTCAGTACTTC
CDR3 protein: CASSGAQGTGIQYF

clone size: NA
J gene: TRBJ2-1
V gene: TRBV7-2
D gene: NA
CDR3 DNA: TGTGCCAGCCCACCCAAGCCCGGTGAGCAGTTCTTC
CDR3 protein: CASPPKPGEQFF

clone size: NA
J gene: TRBJ2-2
V gene: TRBV7-3
D gene: NA
CDR3 DNA: TGTGCCAGCAGCCCTCAAGCGGGCACGAACACCGGGGAGCTGTTTTTT
CDR3 protein: CASSPQAGTNTGELFF

clone size: NA
J gene: TRBJ1-2
V gene: TRBV5-8
D gene: NA
CDR3 DNA: TGTGCCACCAAAGCCAACGGCTTTAACTATGGCTACACCTTC
CDR3 protein: CATKANGFNYGYTF

clone size: NA
J gene: TRBJ2-7
V gene: TRBV7-9
D gene: TRBD2
CDR3 DNA: TGTGCCAGCTTGGCCAGCGGGGGGACTAAAGGCGAGCAGTACTTC
CDR3 protein: CASLASGGTKGEQYF

clone size: once
J gene: TRBJ1-2
V gene: TRBV5-1
D gene: TRBD1
CDR3 DNA: TGCGCCAGCAGCCTGGATCAGGGGGCGCTTGGCTACACCTTC
CDR3 protein: CASSLDQGALGYTF

clone size: NA
J gene: TRBJ1-1
V gene: TRBV5-1
D gene: NA
CDR3 DNA: TGCGCCAGCAGCTTGGATTATGAAGCTTTCTTT
CDR3 protein: CASSLDYEAFF

clone size: NA
J gene: TRBJ1-3
V gene: TRBV11-2
D gene: NA
CDR3 DNA: TGTGCCAGCAGCTTAGCAGGATTCAGTGGAAACACCATATATTTT
CDR3 protein: CASSLAGFSGNTIYF

clone size: NA
J gene: TRBJ2-3
V gene: TRBV7-9
D gene: TRBD2
CDR3 DNA: TGTGCCAGCAGCATCTTTAGCGGGTCTAGCACAGATACGCAGTATTTT
CDR3 protein: CASSIFSGSSTDTQYF

clone size: NA
J gene: TRBJ2-7
V gene: TRBV10-2
D gene: NA
CDR3 DNA: TGCGCCAGCAGTGAGAGGCCCGACGAGCAGTACTTC
CDR3 protein: CASSERPDEQYF

clone size: NA
J gene: TRBJ2-1
V gene: TRBV5-1
D gene: TRBD1
CDR3 DNA: TGCGCCAGCAGCTTGATAGTGGCTCGAGGACAGGGGCGAAGCAATGAGCAGTTCTTC
CDR3 protein: CASSLIVARGQGRSNEQFF

clone size: NA
J gene: TRBJ2-7
V gene: TRBV18
D gene: NA
CDR3 DNA: TGTGCCAGCTTCAATGCCATTGTGAACGAGCAGTACTTC
CDR3 protein: CASFNAIVNEQYF

clone size: NA
J gene: TRBJ1-6
V gene: TRBV5-3
D gene: NA
CDR3 DNA: TGTGCCAGAAGCACATACCCAGGGTTGCGGAGCTATAATTCACCCCTCCACTTT
CDR3 protein: CARSTYPGLRSYNSPLHF

clone size: NA
J gene: TRBJ2-1
V gene: TRBV5-1
D gene: NA
CDR3 DNA: TGCGCCAGCAGCCTGGACTCCTACAATGAGCAGTTCTTC
CDR3 protein: CASSLDSYNEQFF

clone size: NA
J gene: TRBJ2-4
V gene: TRBV6-7
D gene: NA
CDR3 DNA: TGTGCCAGCAGTTACGGATCTGGGATGATCGCCAAAAACATTCAGTACTTC
CDR3 protein: CASSYGSGMIAKNIQYF

clone size: once
J gene: TRBJ1-1
V gene: TRBV10-3
D gene: NA
CDR3 DNA: TGTGCCATCAGTGTCAGTCAGGACATGAACACTGAAGCTTTCTTT
CDR3 protein: CAISVSQDMNTEAFF

clone size: few
J gene: TRBJ1-1
V gene: TRBV7-3
D gene: TRBD1
CDR3 DNA: TGTGCCAGCAGCCCGGGACAGCTCACTGAAGCTTTCTTT
CDR3 protein: CASSPGQLTEAFF

clone size: NA
J gene: TRBJ2-2
V gene: TRBV4-3
D gene: TRBD2
CDR3 DNA: TGCGCCAGCAGTAGCGGGGGAGTGAACACCGGGGAGCTGTTTTTT
CDR3 protein: CASSSGGVNTGELFF

clone size: NA
J gene: TRBJ2-7
V gene: TRBV29-1
D gene: NA
CDR3 DNA: TGCAGCGCTGCTAGCGCAACCTACGAGCAGTACTTC
CDR3 protein: CSAASATYEQYF

clone size: NA
J gene: TRBJ2-3
V gene: TRBV6-6
D gene: TRBD2
CDR3 DNA: TGTGCCAGCAGCCCAGGACTAGCGGGGGGAGTAGATACGCAGTATTTT
CDR3 protein: CASSPGLAGGVDTQYF

clone size: NA
J gene: TRBJ1-1
V gene: TRBV14
D gene: NA
CDR3 DNA: TGTGCCAGCAGCCTCCCAGGATTGAACACTGAAGCTTTCTTT
CDR3 protein: CASSLPGLNTEAFF

clone size: NA
J gene: TRBJ2-7
V gene: TRBV5-1
D gene: NA
CDR3 DNA: TGCGCCAGCAGCTTCGAGTCACAAGCCTACGAGCAGTACTTC
CDR3 protein: CASSFESQAYEQYF

clone size: NA
J gene: TRBJ2-1
V gene: TRBV18
D gene: NA
CDR3 DNA: TGTGCCAGCTCGGCGGACGGCAAGGTGTACAATGAGCAGTTCTTC
CDR3 protein: CASSADGKVYNEQFF

clone size: NA
J gene: TRBJ2-1
V gene: TRBV7-3
D gene: NA
CDR3 DNA: TGTGCCAGCAGCTTATTTCCCCAAAGTGAGCAGTTCTTC
CDR3 protein: CASSLFPQSEQFF

clone size: once
J gene: TRBJ1-5
V gene: TRBV30
D gene: TRBD1
CDR3 DNA: TGTGCCTGGAGTGTACGGAGGGGACAGGGTGGGCAGCCCCAGCATTTT
CDR3 protein: CAWSVRRGQGGQPQHF

clone size: NA
J gene: TRBJ2-3
V gene: TRBV19
D gene: NA
CDR3 DNA: TGTGCCAGTAAATACAACGGACTCTTACCCACAGATACGCAGTATTTT
CDR3 protein: CASKYNGLLPTDTQYF

clone size: NA
J gene: TRBJ1-2
V gene: TRBV6-5
D gene: NA
CDR3 DNA: TGTGCCAGCAGCCCACAGGGTTCCCTTGGGTATGGCTACACCTTC
CDR3 protein: CASSPQGSLGYGYTF

clone size: once
J gene: TRBJ2-7
V gene: TRBV7-2
D gene: TRBD1
CDR3 DNA: TGTGCCAGCTCCTGGACAGGCCAGGACGAGCAGTACTTC
CDR3 protein: CASSWTGQDEQYF

clone size: NA
J gene: TRBJ2-2
V gene: TRBV29-1
D gene: NA
CDR3 DNA: TGCAGCGTTGAAGATAGGACAGTGAACACCGGGGAGCTGTTTTTT
CDR3 protein: CSVEDRTVNTGELFF

clone size: NA
J gene: TRBJ2-7
V gene: TRBV30
D gene: NA
CDR3 DNA: TGTGCCTGGAGTGTAGGAGGCGAGCAGTACTTC
CDR3 protein: CAWSVGGEQYF

clone size: NA
J gene: TRBJ2-3
V gene: TRBV29-1
D gene: NA
CDR3 DNA: TGCAGCCCCCGTATAGGCACAGATACGCAGTATTTT
CDR3 protein: CSPRIGTDTQYF

clone size: NA
J gene: TRBJ1-1
V gene: TRBV5-6
D gene: TRBD1
CDR3 DNA: TGTGCCAGCAGCTTGTGGACAGGGGTTACGGGGACTGAAGCTTTCTTT
CDR3 protein: CASSLWTGVTGTEAFF

clone size: NA
J gene: TRBJ2-7
V gene: TRBV21-1
D gene: NA
CDR3 DNA: TGTGCCAGCAGCAAAGAGCAGGGTCCTTCTTTGGACGAGCAGTACTTC
CDR3 protein: CASSKEQGPSLDEQYF

clone size: NA
J gene: TRBJ2-1
V gene: TRBV15
D gene: TRBD2
CDR3 DNA: TGTGCCACCAGCCTTTTAAGCTGGAGCGGGGGACCCTACAATGAGCAGTTCTTC
CDR3 protein: CATSLLSWSGGPYNEQFF

clone size: NA
J gene: TRBJ2-3
V gene: TRBV29-1
D gene: TRBD1
CDR3 DNA: TGCAGCGTTTTTGGCTCCAGAGGACAGGGCCTGTCAGATACGCAGTATTTT
CDR3 protein: CSVFGSRGQGLSDTQYF

clone size: NA
J gene: TRBJ2-6
V gene: TRBV5-6
D gene: TRBD2
CDR3 DNA: TGTGCCAGCATCCGACTAGCGGGATTATACTCTGGGGCCAACGTCCTGACTTTC
CDR3 protein: CASIRLAGLYSGANVLTF

clone size: NA
J gene: TRBJ2-5
V gene: TRBV27
D gene: TRBD1
CDR3 DNA: TGTGCCAGCAGTTCATACAGGGGATATCTAGGGACCCAGTACTTC
CDR3 protein: CASSSYRGYLGTQYF

clone size: NA
J gene: TRBJ1-6
V gene: TRBV4-1
D gene: NA
CDR3 DNA: TGCGCCAGCAGCCGTATCCTTATTCCGGGGGGAGGTTCACCCCTCCACTTT
CDR3 protein: CASSRILIPGGGSPLHF

clone size: NA
J gene: TRBJ2-2
V gene: TRBV5-1
D gene: NA
CDR3 DNA: TGCGCCAGCAGCCGGGACAACACCGGGGAGCTGTTTTTT
CDR3 protein: CASSRDNTGELFF

clone size: NA
J gene: TRBJ1-4
V gene: TRBV27
D gene: NA
CDR3 DNA: TGTGCCAGCAGTTTCTCCCGGGGGTCTAATGAAAAACTGTTTTTT
CDR3 protein: CASSFSRGSNEKLFF

clone size: NA
J gene: TRBJ2-7
V gene: TRBV7-9
D gene: NA
CDR3 DNA: TGTGCCAGCAGCCTAGCCGGGGGAGCCGAGCAGTACTTC
CDR3 protein: CASSLAGGAEQYF

clone size: NA
J gene: TRBJ2-1
V gene: TRBV7-8
D gene: NA
CDR3 DNA: TGTGCCAGCAGCCATACTGGCACAATCCTTTCCTACAATGAGCAGTTCTTC
CDR3 protein: CASSHTGTILSYNEQFF

clone size: NA
J gene: TRBJ2-7
V gene: TRBV5-1
D gene: TRBD2
CDR3 DNA: TGCGCCAGCAGCTCGGGACTAGCGGGAGGGCCGGGGTACGAGCAGTACTTC
CDR3 protein: CASSSGLAGGPGYEQYF

clone size: NA
J gene: TRBJ1-4
V gene: TRBV28
D gene: NA
CDR3 DNA: TGTGCCAGTTGGGAGAATGAAAAACTGTTTTTT
CDR3 protein: CASWENEKLFF

clone size: NA
J gene: TRBJ2-2
V gene: TRBV6-1
D gene: NA
CDR3 DNA: TGTGCCAGCAGTGTTAGGGGACTGAACACCGGGGAGCTGTTTTTT
CDR3 protein: CASSVRGLNTGELFF

clone size: NA
J gene: TRBJ2-7
V gene: TRBV18
D gene: TRBD1
CDR3 DNA: TGTGCCAGCTCACCACGGGACAGGGGGAACGAGCAGTACTTC
CDR3 protein: CASSPRDRGNEQYF

clone size: NA
J gene: TRBJ2-4
V gene: TRBV6-5
D gene: TRBD1
CDR3 DNA: TGTGCCAGCAGTTACTTTTCCGGGACAGGGGGGAACATTCAGTACTTC
CDR3 protein: CASSYFSGTGGNIQYF

clone size: NA
J gene: TRBJ2-7
V gene: TRBV15
D gene: NA
CDR3 DNA: TGTGCCACCAGCAGAGATCGGGGCGCGGAGCAGTACTTC
CDR3 protein: CATSRDRGAEQYF

clone size: once
J gene: TRBJ1-3
V gene: TRBV15
D gene: NA
CDR3 DNA: TGTGCCACCAGCAGAGAGGTGGGGTTCTCTGGAAACACCATATATTTT
CDR3 protein: CATSREVGFSGNTIYF

clone size: once
J gene: TRBJ1-1
V gene: TRBV18
D gene: NA
CDR3 DNA: TGTGCCAGCTCTCGTAGAACCCTCAGGGGTGCTGCTTTCTTT
CDR3 protein: CASSRRTLRGAAFF

clone size: once
J gene: TRBJ1-2
V gene: TRBV27
D gene: TRBD1
CDR3 DNA: TGTGCCAGCTGGAGGCTCGGGACAGAGATATATGGCTACACCTTC
CDR3 protein: CASWRLGTEIYGYTF

clone size: once
J gene: TRBJ1-1
V gene: TRBV7-9
D gene: NA
CDR3 DNA: TGTGCCAGCAGCCCGCTACTGAAGGGGCTGAACACTGAAGCTTTCTTT
CDR3 protein: CASSPLLKGLNTEAFF

clone size: NA
J gene: TRBJ1-5
V gene: TRBV18
D gene: TRBD1
CDR3 DNA: TGTGCCAGCTCACCGCAGGGGGCGAGCAATCAGCCCCAGCATTTT
CDR3 protein: CASSPQGASNQPQHF

clone size: NA
J gene: TRBJ2-5
V gene: TRBV5-1
D gene: NA
CDR3 DNA: TGCGCCAGCAGCCTGTGGGGGGAACTGGAGACCCAGTACTTC
CDR3 protein: CASSLWGELETQYF

clone size: NA
J gene: TRBJ2-6
V gene: TRBV6-1
D gene: NA
CDR3 DNA: TGTGCCAGCAGTGTGGCAGGGGCCAGCTCTGGGGCCAACGTCCTGACTTTC
CDR3 protein: CASSVAGASSGANVLTF